Listed below are T cell receptor beta chains from one sample, sequenced in a study of blood T cell repertoires in COVID-19. Measured with immunoSEQ multiplex PCR; TCRdb has only the in-frame clones, and not every one. The repertoire includes about 71,000 clones, roughly 88% of them detected once, and approximately 1.9% sits in the top ten. Material: peripheral blood. Source of these receptors: a man between 25 and 39 years old with acute or convalescent COVID-19. The CDR3 runs from the conserved cysteine through the conserved F or W. Each record gives: J gene, V gene, D gene, clone size, CDR3 DNA, CDR3 protein. A D gene is named only where the DNA matches it firmly. The size entry is marked missing in some rows and otherwise reads once, few, many or a size class.

J gene: TRBJ2-1; V gene: TRBV19; D gene: NA; clone size: NA; CDR3 DNA: TGTGCCAGTAGTATAGGTCTAGAGGCCTCCTACAATGAGCAGTTCTTC; CDR3 protein: CASSIGLEASYNEQFF
J gene: TRBJ1-2; V gene: TRBV9; D gene: TRBD1; clone size: NA; CDR3 DNA: TGTGCCAGCAGCGTAGGAGGGACAGGGCTGTATGGCTACACCTTC; CDR3 protein: CASSVGGTGLYGYTF
J gene: TRBJ2-5; V gene: TRBV2; D gene: TRBD1; clone size: NA; CDR3 DNA: TGTGCCTCGGGGACAGACAGATTGGGAGAGACCCAGTACTTC; CDR3 protein: CASGTDRLGETQYF
J gene: TRBJ1-1; V gene: TRBV27; D gene: NA; clone size: NA; CDR3 DNA: TGTGCCAGCAGTCCGGCGGCTACGAACACTGAAGCTTTCTTT; CDR3 protein: CASSPAATNTEAFF
J gene: TRBJ2-5; V gene: TRBV5-4; D gene: TRBD1; clone size: few; CDR3 DNA: TGTGCCAGCAGCCCAAACCCCGGACAGGGCCAGACCCAGTACTTC; CDR3 protein: CASSPNPGQGQTQYF
J gene: TRBJ1-1; V gene: TRBV19; D gene: TRBD1; clone size: NA; CDR3 DNA: TGTGCCAGTAGTATGGAGGGCGGACAGGGGGCTACCATGAACACTGAAGCTTTCTTT; CDR3 protein: CASSMEGGQGATMNTEAFF
J gene: TRBJ2-3; V gene: TRBV7-9; D gene: TRBD1; clone size: NA; CDR3 DNA: TGTGCCAGCAGCCTCGGACAGGGGGTTTTAACGGATACGCAGTATTTT; CDR3 protein: CASSLGQGVLTDTQYF
J gene: TRBJ1-2; V gene: TRBV6-5; D gene: NA; clone size: NA; CDR3 DNA: TGTGCCGTTGGTTTTAGTCGCTATGGCTACACCTTC; CDR3 protein: CAVGFSRYGYTF
J gene: TRBJ2-7; V gene: TRBV7-2; D gene: NA; clone size: NA; CDR3 DNA: TGTGCCAGCAGCGCTCGGACAGTCTCCTACGAGCAGTACTTC; CDR3 protein: CASSARTVSYEQYF
J gene: TRBJ1-2; V gene: TRBV24-1; D gene: TRBD1; clone size: NA; CDR3 DNA: TGTGCCACCAGTGGCGTGGGACAGGACTATGGCTACACCTTC; CDR3 protein: CATSGVGQDYGYTF
J gene: TRBJ1-2; V gene: TRBV5-4; D gene: NA; clone size: NA; CDR3 DNA: TGTGCCAGCAGCACACCAGACAGTGCTCCCTATGGCTACACCTTC; CDR3 protein: CASSTPDSAPYGYTF
J gene: TRBJ1-2; V gene: TRBV6-2/TRBV6-3; D gene: TRBD1; clone size: NA; CDR3 DNA: TGTGCCAGCAGCGACCACAATACAGGGGCACGGAGTGGCTACACCTTC; CDR3 protein: CASSDHNTGARSGYTF
J gene: TRBJ2-1; V gene: TRBV15; D gene: TRBD2; clone size: NA; CDR3 DNA: TGTGCCACCGGGCCAGCCGGACTAGCGGGAGTTGGGGGTGAGCAGTTCTTC; CDR3 protein: CATGPAGLAGVGGEQFF
J gene: TRBJ1-1; V gene: TRBV6-5; D gene: TRBD1; clone size: NA; CDR3 DNA: TGTGCCAGCACCCCATTCGGACAGGGGAGCACTGAAGCTTTCTTT; CDR3 protein: CASTPFGQGSTEAFF
J gene: TRBJ1-2; V gene: TRBV2; D gene: TRBD1; clone size: NA; CDR3 DNA: TGTGCCAGCAGCCGCGGGACAGACTATGGCTACACCTTC; CDR3 protein: CASSRGTDYGYTF
J gene: TRBJ2-3; V gene: TRBV27; D gene: TRBD1; clone size: few; CDR3 DNA: TGTGCCAGCAGGATGACAGGGTCAGATACGCAGTATTTT; CDR3 protein: CASRMTGSDTQYF
J gene: TRBJ2-2; V gene: TRBV5-4; D gene: TRBD2; clone size: NA; CDR3 DNA: TGTGCCAGCAGCTCGGGACTAGCGGGGGGGCACACCGGGGAGCTGTTTTTT; CDR3 protein: CASSSGLAGGHTGELFF
J gene: TRBJ2-5; V gene: TRBV5-1; D gene: NA; clone size: NA; CDR3 DNA: TGCGCCAGCAGCTTAAACAGGGTCCGTGAGACCCAGTACTTC; CDR3 protein: CASSLNRVRETQYF
J gene: TRBJ2-2; V gene: TRBV2; D gene: TRBD1; clone size: NA; CDR3 DNA: TGTGCCAGCAGTGAGGACAGGATCGACAGCGGGGAGCTGTTTTTT; CDR3 protein: CASSEDRIDSGELFF
J gene: TRBJ1-5; V gene: TRBV7-8; D gene: TRBD1; clone size: NA; CDR3 DNA: TGTGCCAGCAGCTTAGGGACAGGGAGCAATCAGCCCCAGCATTTT; CDR3 protein: CASSLGTGSNQPQHF
J gene: TRBJ1-2; V gene: TRBV5-4; D gene: NA; clone size: few; CDR3 DNA: TGTGCCAGCAGCTTGGGAGGGGGTCGTAGAGATGGCTACACCTTC; CDR3 protein: CASSLGGGRRDGYTF
J gene: TRBJ1-2; V gene: TRBV6-5; D gene: NA; clone size: NA; CDR3 DNA: TGTGCCAGCAGTTACTCGGCTGTCGACTATGGCTACACCTTC; CDR3 protein: CASSYSAVDYGYTF
J gene: TRBJ1-1; V gene: TRBV10-3; D gene: NA; clone size: NA; CDR3 DNA: TGTGCCATCGCAGATCGTCAGAACACTGAAGCTTTCTTT; CDR3 protein: CAIADRQNTEAFF
J gene: TRBJ1-1; V gene: TRBV7-9; D gene: NA; clone size: NA; CDR3 DNA: TGTGCCAGCAGCAATCGGGACTTTGAAGCTTTCTTT; CDR3 protein: CASSNRDFEAFF
J gene: TRBJ1-2; V gene: TRBV7-8; D gene: NA; clone size: few; CDR3 DNA: TGTGCCAGCAGCCCGACAGTCCCCCCGTTGTATGGCTACACCTTC; CDR3 protein: CASSPTVPPLYGYTF
J gene: TRBJ1-6; V gene: TRBV4-3; D gene: NA; clone size: NA; CDR3 DNA: TGCGCCAGCAGCCAAGATCTAATGAGCTCCTATAATTCACCCCTCCACTTT; CDR3 protein: CASSQDLMSSYNSPLHF
J gene: TRBJ1-6; V gene: TRBV4-1; D gene: TRBD1; clone size: NA; CDR3 DNA: TGCGCCAGCAGCCAGGAAGAGACAGGGTACTCAAATTCACCCCTCCACTTT; CDR3 protein: CASSQEETGYSNSPLHF